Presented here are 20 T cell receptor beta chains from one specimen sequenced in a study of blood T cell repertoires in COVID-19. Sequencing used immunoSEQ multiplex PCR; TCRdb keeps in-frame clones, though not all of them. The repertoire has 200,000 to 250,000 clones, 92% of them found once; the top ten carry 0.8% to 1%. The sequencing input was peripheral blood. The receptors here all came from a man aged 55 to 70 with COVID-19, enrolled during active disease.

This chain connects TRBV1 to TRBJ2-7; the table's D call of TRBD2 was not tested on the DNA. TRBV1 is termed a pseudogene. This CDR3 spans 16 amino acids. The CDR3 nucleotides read TGCACCAGCAGCCCTTACCGACTAGCGGGCGCCTACGAGCAGTACTTC. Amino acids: CTSSPYRLAGAYEQYF.

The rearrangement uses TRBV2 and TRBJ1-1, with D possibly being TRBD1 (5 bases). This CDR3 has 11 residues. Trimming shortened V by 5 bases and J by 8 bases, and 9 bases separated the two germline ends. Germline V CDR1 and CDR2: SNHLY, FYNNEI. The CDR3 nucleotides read TGTGCCAGCAGTATGTGGACAGAAGCTTTCTTT. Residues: CASSMWTEAFF.

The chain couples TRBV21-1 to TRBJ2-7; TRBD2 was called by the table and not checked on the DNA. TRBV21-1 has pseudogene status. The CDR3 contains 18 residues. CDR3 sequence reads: CASSKDSRRLALDYEQYF. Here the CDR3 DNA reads TGTGCCAGCAGCAAAGATTCTAGACGGCTGGCCCTGGACTACGAGCAGTACTTC.

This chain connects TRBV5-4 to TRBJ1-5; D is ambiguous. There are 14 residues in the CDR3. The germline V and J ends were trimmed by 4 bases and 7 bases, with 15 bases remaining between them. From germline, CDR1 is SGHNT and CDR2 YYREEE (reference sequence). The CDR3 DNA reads TGTGCCAGCAGCCCCTCCCCAGACTTGCAGCCCCAGCATTTT. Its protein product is CASSPSPDLQPQHF.

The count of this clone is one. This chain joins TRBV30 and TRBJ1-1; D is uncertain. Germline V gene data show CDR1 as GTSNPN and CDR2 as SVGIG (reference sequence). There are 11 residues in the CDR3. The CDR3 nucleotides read TGTGCTTCACAGAGATCCACTGAAGCTTTCTTT. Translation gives CASQRSTEAFF.

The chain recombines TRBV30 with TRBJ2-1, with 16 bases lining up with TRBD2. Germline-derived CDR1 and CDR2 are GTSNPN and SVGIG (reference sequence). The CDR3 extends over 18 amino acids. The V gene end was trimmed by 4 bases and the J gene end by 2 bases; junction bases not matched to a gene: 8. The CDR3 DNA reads TGTGCCTGGATTCCTACCGGGACTAGCGGGGGGGCCTACAATGAGCAGTTCTTC. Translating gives CAWIPTGTSGGAYNEQFF.

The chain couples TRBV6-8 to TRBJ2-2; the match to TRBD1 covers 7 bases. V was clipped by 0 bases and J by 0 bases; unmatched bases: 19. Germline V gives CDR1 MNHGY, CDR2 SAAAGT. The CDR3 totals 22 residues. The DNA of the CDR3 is TGTGCCAGCAGTTACTCGATCAAGGGGCAGGGGGTGACAACTGCGAACACCGGGGAGCTGTTTTTT. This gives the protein CASSYSIKGQGVTTANTGELFF.

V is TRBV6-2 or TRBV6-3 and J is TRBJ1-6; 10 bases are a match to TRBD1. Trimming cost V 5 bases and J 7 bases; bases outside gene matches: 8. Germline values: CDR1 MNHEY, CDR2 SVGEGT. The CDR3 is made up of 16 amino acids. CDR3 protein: CASSRQGAQQNSPLHF. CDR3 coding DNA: TGTGCCAGCAGTCGACAGGGGGCCCAGCAGAATTCACCCCTCCACTTT.

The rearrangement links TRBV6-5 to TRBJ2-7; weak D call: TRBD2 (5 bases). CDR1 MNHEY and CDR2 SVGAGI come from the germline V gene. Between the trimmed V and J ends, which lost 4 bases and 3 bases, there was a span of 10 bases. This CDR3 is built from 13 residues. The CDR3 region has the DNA TGTGCCAGCAGTTTTTTCCGGGACTACGAGCAGTACTTC. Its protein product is CASSFFRDYEQYF.

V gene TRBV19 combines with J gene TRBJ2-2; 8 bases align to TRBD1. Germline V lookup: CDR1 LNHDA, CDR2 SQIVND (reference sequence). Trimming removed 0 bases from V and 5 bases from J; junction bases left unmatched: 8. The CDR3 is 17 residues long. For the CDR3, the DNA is TGTGCCAGTAGTATAGAGGGGCAGGGGGCCAAAACCGGGGAGCTGTTTTTT. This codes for CASSIEGQGAKTGELFF.

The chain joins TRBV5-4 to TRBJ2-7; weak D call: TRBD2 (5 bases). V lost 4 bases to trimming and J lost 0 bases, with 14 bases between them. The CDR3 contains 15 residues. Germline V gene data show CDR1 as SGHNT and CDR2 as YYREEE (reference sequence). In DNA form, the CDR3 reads TGTGCCAGCAGCAGGGCGGGCATGAGCTCCTACGAGCAGTACTTC. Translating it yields CASSRAGMSSYEQYF.

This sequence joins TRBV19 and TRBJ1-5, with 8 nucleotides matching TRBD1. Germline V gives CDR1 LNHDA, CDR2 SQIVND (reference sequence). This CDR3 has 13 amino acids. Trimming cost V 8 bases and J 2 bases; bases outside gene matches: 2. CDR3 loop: CASQDRGNQPQHF. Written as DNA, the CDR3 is TGTGCCAGTCAGGACAGGGGCAATCAGCCCCAGCATTTT.

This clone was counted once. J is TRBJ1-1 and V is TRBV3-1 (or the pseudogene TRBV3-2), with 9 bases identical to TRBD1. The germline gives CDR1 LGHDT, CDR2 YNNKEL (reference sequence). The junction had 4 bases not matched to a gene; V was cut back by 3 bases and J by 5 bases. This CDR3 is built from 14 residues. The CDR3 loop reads CASSQTGGTTEAFF. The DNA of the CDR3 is TGTGCCAGCAGCCAGACAGGGGGAACGACTGAAGCTTTCTTT.

The CDR3 bases are TGCGCCAGCAGCCCAAGTCACTCTAGCATCCCAGAGACCCAGTACTTC. Amino acids: CASSPSHSSIPETQYF. This chain connects TRBV4-3 to TRBJ2-5, with D possibly being TRBD2 (5 bases). CDR1 and CDR2 from the germline V gene are LGHNA and YSLEER. Trimming removed 4 bases from V and 4 bases from J, with 19 bases in between. The CDR3 sequence is 16 residues long.

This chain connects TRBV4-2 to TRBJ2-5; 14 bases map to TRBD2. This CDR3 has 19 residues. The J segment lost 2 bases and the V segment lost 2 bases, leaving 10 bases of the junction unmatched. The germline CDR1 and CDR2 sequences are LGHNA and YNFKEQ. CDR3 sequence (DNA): TGTGCCAGCAGCCAATCTCGACTAGCGGGGGGGCCGGGTCAAGAGACCCAGTACTTC. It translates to CASSQSRLAGGPGQETQYF.

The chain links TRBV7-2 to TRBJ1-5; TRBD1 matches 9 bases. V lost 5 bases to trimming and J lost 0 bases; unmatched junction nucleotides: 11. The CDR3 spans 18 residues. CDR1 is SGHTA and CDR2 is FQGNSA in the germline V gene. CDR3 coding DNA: TGTGCCAGCAGCACACCCCGGGACAGGGTCTATAGCAATCAGCCCCAGCATTTT. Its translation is CASSTPRDRVYSNQPQHF. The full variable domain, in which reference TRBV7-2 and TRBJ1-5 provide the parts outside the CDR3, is GAGVSQSPSNKVTEKGKDVELRCDPISGHTALYWYRQSLGQGLEFLIYFQGNSAPDKSGLPSDRFSAERTGGSVSTLTIQRTQQEDSAVYLCASSTPRDRVYSNQPQHFGDGTRLSIL.

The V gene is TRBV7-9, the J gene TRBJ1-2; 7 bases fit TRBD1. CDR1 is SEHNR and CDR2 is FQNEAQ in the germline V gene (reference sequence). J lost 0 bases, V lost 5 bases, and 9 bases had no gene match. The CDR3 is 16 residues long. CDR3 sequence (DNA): TGTGCCAGCAGCGCCTGGGACAGTGGAACTAACTATGGCTACACCTTC. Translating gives CASSAWDSGTNYGYTF. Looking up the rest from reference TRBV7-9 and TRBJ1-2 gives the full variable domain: DTGVSQNPRHKITKRGQNVTFRCDPISEHNRLYWYRQTLGQGPEFLTYFQNEAQLEKSRLLSDRFSAERPKGSFSTLEIQRTEQGDSAMYLCASSAWDSGTNYGYTFGSGTRLTVV.

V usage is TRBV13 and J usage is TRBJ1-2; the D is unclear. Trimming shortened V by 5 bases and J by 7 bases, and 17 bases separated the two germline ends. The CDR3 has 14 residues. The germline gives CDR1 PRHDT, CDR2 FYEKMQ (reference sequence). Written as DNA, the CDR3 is TGTGCCAGCAGCGCCGCGGCCGGCCGAGGTGGCTACACCTTC. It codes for CASSAAAGRGGYTF. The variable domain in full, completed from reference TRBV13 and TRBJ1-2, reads AAGVIQSPRHLIKEKRETATLKCYPIPRHDTVYWYQQGPGQDPQFLISFYEKMQSDKGSIPDRFSAQQFSDYHSELNMSSLELGDSALYFCASSAAAGRGGYTFGSGTRLTVV.

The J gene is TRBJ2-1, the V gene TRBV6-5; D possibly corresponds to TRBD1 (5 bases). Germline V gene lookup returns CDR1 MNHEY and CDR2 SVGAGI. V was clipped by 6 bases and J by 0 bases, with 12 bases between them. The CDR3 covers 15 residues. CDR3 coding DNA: TGTGCCAGCAGCATTAGCAGGGCCTCCTACAATGAGCAGTTCTTC. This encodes CASSISRASYNEQFF.

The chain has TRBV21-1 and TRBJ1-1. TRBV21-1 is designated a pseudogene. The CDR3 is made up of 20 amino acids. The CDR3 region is CASSKGALSARGGSGTEAFF. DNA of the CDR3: TGTGCCAGCAGCAAAGGAGCTTTGTCGGCCAGAGGAGGGTCGGGCACTGAAGCTTTCTTT.